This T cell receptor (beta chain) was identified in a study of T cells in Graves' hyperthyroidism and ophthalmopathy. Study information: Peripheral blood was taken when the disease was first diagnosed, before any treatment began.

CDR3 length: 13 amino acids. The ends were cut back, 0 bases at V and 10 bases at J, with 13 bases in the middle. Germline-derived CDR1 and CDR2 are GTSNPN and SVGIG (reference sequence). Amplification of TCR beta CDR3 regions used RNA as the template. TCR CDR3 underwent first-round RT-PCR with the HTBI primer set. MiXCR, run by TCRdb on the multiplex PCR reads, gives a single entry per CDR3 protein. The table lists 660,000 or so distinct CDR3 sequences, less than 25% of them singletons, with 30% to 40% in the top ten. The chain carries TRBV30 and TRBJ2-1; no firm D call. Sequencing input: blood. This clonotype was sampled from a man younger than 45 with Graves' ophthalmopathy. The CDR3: CAWSVHGRQEQFF. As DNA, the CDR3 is TGTGCCTGGAGTGTACACGGGCGGCAAGAGCAGTTCTTC.